This T cell receptor beta chain was sequenced during a study of tumor and adjacent non-tumor tissue in lung cancer. Study-wide background: Samples averaged around 4 million productive TCRbeta reads each.

Three rounds of nested PCR, following a modified ARM-PCR protocol, produced the TCRbeta library. TCRdb reanalysed the multiplex PCR reads using MiXCR and keeps one entry per CDR3 protein. This table holds more than 85,000 distinct CDR3 sequences, approximately 60% found once. Turning to this clonotype: Its antigen remains unidentified. Lacking the conserved final phenylalanine or tryptophan, this CDR3 likely reflects a read error.

This sample's RNA came from whole unsorted tissue. The normal lung tissue was taken more than 3 cm from the tumor edge. The CDR3 spans 17 residues. In germline, CDR1 is SEHNR, CDR2 FQNEAQ (reference sequence). Unmatched junction bases numbered 5, after V lost 1 base and J lost 7 bases. Study-level results: Tumor repertoires had a smaller top 100 clone share than normal lung. Tumor tissue had significantly higher TCR diversity than normal lung.

This sequence originates from a young man with non-small cell lung cancer. The chain is built from TRBV7-9 and TRBJ2-1; the match to TRBD2 covers 15 bases. What was sequenced was distant non-tumor lung tissue. Written as DNA, the CDR3 is TGTGCCAGCAGCTTAGGGACTAGCGGGGGGGCCTCGAATGAGCAGTTCTTA. Protein product: CASSLGTSGGASNEQFL.